Below, 23 T cell receptor beta chains from the same sample are listed, as sequenced in a study of shared clonotypes between healthy human individuals. Only in-frame clones appear in the TCRdb table, and some are missing; sequencing was by immunoSEQ multiplex PCR. The profile shows around 720,000 clones, less than 80% of them singletons. The sequencing sample was made of memory CD4+ T cells sorted from blood. Subset: CD45RA-negative fraction. The origin of the receptors is a woman aged 25 to 39 in good health.

This sequence joins TRBV11-3 and TRBJ2-5; 8 nucleotides match TRBD2. Trimming removed 5 bases from V and 5 bases from J; junction bases left unmatched: 7. The CDR3 loop spans 14 amino acids. Germline V gene data show CDR1 as SGHNT and CDR2 as YENEEA. The CDR3 coding sequence is TGTGCCAGCAGCCAGGGACTAGTTTCGGAGACCCAGTACTTC. Amino acid sequence: CASSQGLVSETQYF.

The chain has TRBV29-1 and TRBJ2-6; unclear D gene. The CDR3 is made up of 12 amino acids. The V end was cut by 6 bases, the J end by 3 bases, with 6 bases between. From germline, CDR1 is SQVTM and CDR2 ANQGSEA. The CDR3 sequence is CSVNDGANVLTF. The CDR3, as DNA: TGCAGCGTCAACGATGGGGCCAACGTCCTGACTTTC.

The chain recombines TRBV10-3 with TRBJ2-7; D possibly corresponds to TRBD2 (6 bases). V lost 10 bases and J lost 6, with 16 bases in between. CDR3 size: 12 residues. Germline lookup yields CDR1 ENHRY and CDR2 SYGVKD. The CDR3 DNA sequence: TGTGCCACTACCACGGGAGTAGGCGAGCAGTACTTC. This translates into CATTTGVGEQYF.

The chain carries TRBV19 and TRBJ1-5; a weak D match, TRBD1 (5 bases). Germline CDR1 reads LNHDA; CDR2 reads SQIVND (reference sequence). The length of the CDR3 is 15 residues. The V end was cut by 3 bases, the J end by 1 base, with 10 bases between. CDR3 protein: CASSMTGGSNQPQHF. The CDR3 DNA reads TGTGCCAGTAGTATGACCGGGGGAAGCAATCAGCCCCAGCATTTT.

The chain employs TRBV6-1 and TRBJ1-5; D is ambiguous. This CDR3 comprises 14 residues. Germline lookup yields CDR1 MNHNS and CDR2 SASEGT. The germline V and J ends were trimmed by 6 bases and 9 bases, with 18 bases remaining between them. The CDR3 loop is CASRLDGGRPPQHF. Here the CDR3 DNA reads TGTGCCAGCAGACTAGATGGTGGACGTCCGCCCCAGCATTTT.

V is TRBV9 and J is TRBJ1-2; D is possibly TRBD1 (6 bases). With 4 bases removed from V and 6 bases from J, the gap between germline ends came to 7 bases. Germline values: CDR1 SGDLS, CDR2 YYNGEE. The CDR3 runs to 11 residues. The CDR3 reads CASSHRDGYTF. CDR3 sequence (DNA): TGTGCCAGCAGCCACAGGGATGGCTACACCTTC. The complete variable domain, with remaining parts taken from reference TRBV9 and TRBJ1-2, reads DSGVTQTPKHLITATGQRVTLRCSPRSGDLSVYWYQQSLDQGLQFLIQYYNGEERAKGNILERFSAQQFPDLHSELNLSSLELGDSALYFCASSHRDGYTFGSGTRLTVV.

The gene calls are TRBV30 and TRBJ2-3, with a weak D call TRBD1 (6 bases). Germline loops: CDR1 GTSNPN, CDR2 SVGIG (reference sequence). CDR3 length: 14 residues. V was pared by 0 bases and J by 2 bases, with 9 bases between. The CDR3 nucleotides are TGTGCCTGGAGTGTCCAGGGGCTCACAGATACGCAGTATTTT. Protein sequence: CAWSVQGLTDTQYF.

The chain joins TRBV25-1 to TRBJ2-1; possibly TRBD1 for D (5 bases). V was cut by 3 bases and J by 1 base, with 16 bases left in between. Germline V gene data show CDR1 as MGHDK and CDR2 as SYGVNS. This CDR3 contains 17 residues. The CDR3 nucleotides are TGTGCCAGCAGTGACATAACAGGCCTAGGATCCTACAATGAGCAGTTCTTC. Translated, it gives CASSDITGLGSYNEQFF.

The J gene is TRBJ1-2, the V gene TRBV9, with D possibly TRBD1 on 5 matching bases. Trimming removed 4 bases at V and 4 bases at J, with 17 bases between. The CDR3 sequence is 15 residues long. Germline V gives CDR1 SGDLS, CDR2 YYNGEE. CDR3 residues: CASSPVGVGPYGYTF. The DNA of the CDR3 is TGTGCCAGCAGCCCCGTAGGGGTGGGCCCCTATGGCTACACCTTC.

Notes on this clone: Possible read error: a much larger clone is one base away. Within the sample, other DNA sequences also encode this same CDR3. CDR3 amino acids: CASSPGHSGANVLTF. CDR3 nucleotide sequence: TGTGCCAGCAGTCCCGGCCACTCTGGGGCCAACGTTCTGACTTTC. This chain connects TRBV6-1 to TRBJ2-6, with TRBD1 as a possible D gene (5 bases). CDR3 length: 15 amino acids. The V gene's germline CDR1 is MNHNS and CDR2 SASEGT.

The chain employs TRBV4-2 and TRBJ2-3; TRBD2 is a possible D gene (5 bases). CDR3 length: 16 amino acids. Trimming took 2 bases from V and 5 from J, leaving 17 bases between them. Germline V gives CDR1 LGHNA, CDR2 YNFKEQ. CDR3 sequence (DNA): TGTGCCAGCAGCCAAAGAGGGTCGGGCGGACGAGATACGCAGTATTTT. This codes for CASSQRGSGGRDTQYF.

V gene TRBV7-9 combines with J gene TRBJ2-7; the match to TRBD1 covers 7 bases. The CDR3 covers 15 residues. After removal of 6 bases from V and 0 bases from J, the junction contained 8 bases not matched to a gene. In germline, CDR1 is SEHNR, CDR2 FQNEAQ (reference sequence). The CDR3 nucleotides read TGTGCCAGCAGAGCAGGGGGTGCGAGCTCCTACGAGCAGTACTTC. Its translation is CASRAGGASSYEQYF.

V gene TRBV19 combines with J gene TRBJ1-1; weak D call: TRBD1 (5 bases). Germline assignment: CDR1 LNHDA and CDR2 SQIVND (reference sequence). The CDR3 loop spans 20 amino acids. Trimming took off 1 base at V and 0 bases at J, with 24 bases between the two ends. The CDR3 DNA is TGTGCCAGTAGTATAGGGGTCGGAAGAGGACACAAAATCATGAACACTGAAGCTTTCTTT. Translating it yields CASSIGVGRGHKIMNTEAFF.

The chain combines TRBV10-3 with TRBJ2-1; TRBD2 matches at 8 bases. Looked up from germline, CDR1 is ENHRY and CDR2 is SYGVKD. J gave up 3 bases and V 2 bases, and 12 bases lay outside the gene matches. The CDR3 has 18 residues. The CDR3 DNA is TGTGCCATCAGTGAGGCGACAGGAGGGACTAGTCACTACAATGAGCAGTTCTTC. Protein: CAISEATGGTSHYNEQFF.

This chain uses TRBV28 with TRBJ2-1; D gene unclear. The CDR3 has 12 residues. Germline-derived CDR1 and CDR2 are MDHEN and SYDVKM. V was clipped by 4 bases and J by 8 bases, with 9 bases between them. The CDR3 region is CASSSFLYEQFF. The CDR3 bases are TGTGCCAGCAGTTCCTTTTTATATGAGCAGTTCTTC.

This clone occurred once. The J gene is TRBJ2-7, the V gene TRBV6-9; D is perhaps TRBD2 (6 bases). Germline V CDR1 and CDR2: MNHGY, SVAAGI. This CDR3 contains 18 residues. The V end lost 2 bases, the J end lost 1 base, and 21 bases lay between the germline ends. The CDR3 here is CASSYRQGGWSGSYEQYF. The CDR3 nucleotides are TGTGCCAGCAGTTATCGCCAGGGAGGATGGAGCGGGTCCTACGAGCAGTACTTC.

The chain has TRBV27 and TRBJ1-5; D uncertain. Germline V lookup: CDR1 MNHEY, CDR2 SMNVEV (reference sequence). The CDR3 extends over 14 amino acids. V lost 6 bases to trimming and J lost 2 bases, with 11 bases between them. Here the CDR3 DNA reads TGTGCCAGCAGGAGGGATACGGGCAATCAGCCCCAGCATTTT. Its protein product is CASRRDTGNQPQHF.

This clone was recorded a few times. The CDR3, as DNA: TGTGCCAGCAGAAACCGGGACAGCTTAATCATTTCGGTGAACACTGAAGCTTTCTTT. The encoded protein is CASRNRDSLIISVNTEAFF. This chain uses TRBV28 with TRBJ1-1; 7 bases are a match to TRBD1. J was trimmed by 0 bases and V by 6 bases; bases with no gene match: 19. CDR1 is MDHEN and CDR2 is SYDVKM in the germline V gene. The CDR3 runs 19 residues. Supplemented by reference TRBV28 and TRBJ1-1, the full variable domain reads DVKVTQSSRYLVKRTGEKVFLECVQDMDHENMFWYRQDPGLGLRLIYFSYDVKMKEKGDIPEGYSVSREKKERFSLILESASTNQTSMYLCASRNRDSLIISVNTEAFFGQGTRLTVV.

This clone appeared a few times. The chain employs TRBV2 and TRBJ1-5; D is uncertain. The V gene lost 4 bases and the J gene lost 7 bases, with 8 bases spanning the gap. The germline CDR1 and CDR2 sequences are SNHLY and FYNNEI. CDR3 size: 12 residues. The CDR3 spells CASSVPGQPQHF. In nucleotides, the CDR3 is TGTGCCAGCAGTGTACCCGGGCAGCCCCAGCATTTT. The variable domain in full, with the rest retrieved from reference TRBV2 and TRBJ1-5, is EPEVTQTPSHQVTQMGQEVILRCVPISNHLYFYWYRQILGQKVEFLVSFYNNEISEKSEIFDDQFSVERPDGSNFTLKIRSTKLEDSAMYFCASSVPGQPQHFGDGTRLSIL.

The chain couples TRBV6-1 to TRBJ2-5; possibly TRBD2 for D (5 bases). This CDR3 has 12 amino acids. Trimming left V 6 bases short and J 2 bases short, with 7 bases between. Germline-derived CDR1 and CDR2 are MNHNS and SASEGT. The CDR3 region is CASRDLQETQYF. The CDR3, as DNA: TGTGCCAGCAGGGACTTGCAAGAGACCCAGTACTTC.

The CDR3 DNA reads as TGTGCCAGCTCACCACCGTCTCTGGCGGGTGAAAAACTGTTTTTT. Residues: CASSPPSLAGEKLFF. The chain has TRBV18 and TRBJ1-4; unclear D gene. The germline CDR1 and CDR2 sequences are KGHSH and LQKENI. The V and J ends lost 0 bases and 7 bases respectively, with 12 bases between them. CDR3 size: 15 residues.

This clone was found a few times. The gene calls are TRBV4-1 and TRBJ2-7; 11 bases match TRBD2. Trimming at V came to 1 base and at J to 1 base, leaving 3 bases not matched to a gene. The CDR3 has 16 amino acids. Germline V gene sequence: CDR1 MGHRA, CDR2 YSYEKL. In DNA form, the CDR3 reads TGCGCCAGCAGCCAAGCCCCTAGCGGGAGGTCCTACGAGCAGTACTTC. Translated, it gives CASSQAPSGRSYEQYF.

The sample holds one count of this clone. Possible read error: a much larger clone is one base away. This chain links TRBV6-6 with TRBJ2-1; 14 bases are a match to TRBD2. The CDR3 is 14 amino acids. The V and J ends lost 5 bases and 7 bases, in that order; junction bases with no gene match: 1. Germline CDR1 and CDR2: MNHNY and SVGAGI (reference sequence). The CDR3 nucleotides read TGTGCCAGCAGTGGGACTAGCGGGAGAAATGAGCAGTTCTTC. It yields the protein CASSGTSGRNEQFF.